These 24 T cell receptor beta chains share one sample of origin, sequenced in a study of regulatory T cells in long-lasting Graves disease. The time point: newly diagnosed GD, antithyroid drugs for less than 3 months. Following extraction of RNA from PBMCs, that RNA was used to make the TCR library. HTBI primers from iRepertoire and Arm-PCR of CDR3 regions yielded the TCR beta libraries. TCRdb ran MiXCR on the multiplex PCR reads and lists one entry per CDR3 protein. The sample holds around 450,000 distinct CDR3 sequences, 15% to 20% seen once. These data are also associated with another study on T cells in Graves' hyperthyroidism and ophthalmopathy.

The sequences come from peripheral blood mononuclear cells (PBMCs), collected at new diagnosis, from a patient treated with antithyroid drugs. Receptors were obtained from a man aged 35-49 years with Graves disease.

On this clonotype itself: At one boundary the junction diverges from the germline segment, which might be a read error. The chain employs TRBV12-5 and TRBJ2-1, with D hard to call. Per the germline V gene, CDR1 is LGHNT and CDR2 is FRNRAP. This CDR3 has 15 amino acids. The CDR3 DNA is TGTGCTAGTGGTTTGGTACCGGCCCTTTACAATGAGCAGTCCTTC. Protein: CASGLVPALYNEQSF.

The genes are TRBV20-1 and TRBJ1-4; TRBD1 matches 10 bases. The junction had 8 bases not matched to a gene; V was cut back by 6 bases and J by 4 bases. From germline, CDR1 is DFQATT and CDR2 SNEGSKA (reference sequence). CDR3 length: 15 amino acids. CDR3 region: CSATDRGQGNEKLFF. The DNA for the CDR3 is TGCAGTGCAACCGACAGGGGGCAGGGTAATGAAAAACTGTTTTTT.

There are many counts of this clonotype. The chain carries TRBV4-2 and TRBJ1-5; D gene ambiguous. The CDR3 has 13 residues. Germline V gene data show CDR1 as LGHNA and CDR2 as YNFKEQ. Trimming removed 0 bases from V and 6 bases from J, with 6 bases in between. The CDR3 region has the DNA TGTGCCAGCAGCCAAGATCCCAGTCAGCCCCAGCATTTT. It translates to CASSQDPSQPQHF.

This clonotype has ten or more counts. The chain combines TRBV18 with TRBJ2-1, with TRBD1 as a possible D gene (5 bases). V lost 1 base and J lost 15, with 16 bases in between. The CDR3 has 13 residues. Germline loops: CDR1 KGHSH, CDR2 LQKENI. The CDR3 loop is CASSPQTADNRFF. As DNA, the CDR3 is TGTGCCAGCTCACCACAGACAGCAGATAATCGGTTCTTC.

This clonotype has a single count. The V and J genes are TRBV12-3 or TRBV12-4 and TRBJ1-1; 7 nucleotides agree with TRBD1. The CDR3 spans 16 residues. V shed 3 bases and J 3 bases; nucleotides not matched to a gene: 10. For the CDR3, the DNA is TGTGCCAGCAGTTTCAGGTTCTCCCAGGGGGACACTGAAGCTTTCTTT. This sequence encodes CASSFRFSQGDTEAFF.

This clonotype was counted once. V is TRBV20-1 and J is TRBJ2-1; D is perhaps TRBD1 (6 bases). Trimming removed 0 bases from V and 9 bases from J, with 9 bases in between. CDR3 size: 12 residues. Germline lookup yields CDR1 DFQATT and CDR2 SNEGSKA (reference sequence). Here the CDR3 reads CSARDQGLEQFF. The CDR3 region has the DNA TGCAGTGCTAGAGATCAGGGGCTTGAGCAGTTCTTC.

The V gene is TRBV12-3 or TRBV12-4, the J gene TRBJ2-1; D is unclear. V lost 7 bases and J 4 bases, leaving 11 bases between the germline ends. This CDR3 has 13 residues. CDR3 region: CASTLGQYNEQFF. The CDR3 DNA reads as TGTGCCAGCACCCTAGGGCAGTACAATGAGCAGTTCTTC.

This clonotype was seen a few times. The rearrangement joins TRBV14 to TRBJ2-1; tentatively, D is TRBD2 (5 bases). V gave up 6 bases and J gave up 10 bases, with 13 bases separating them. The CDR3 totals 12 residues. Germline V gene lookup returns CDR1 SGHDN and CDR2 FVKESK. CDR3 DNA: TGTGCCAGCAGAAATTCGTCGGGGGAGCAGTTCTTC. This translates into CASRNSSGEQFF.

In its sample, this clonotype was seen many times. This sequence joins TRBV2 and TRBJ2-7; 13 bases agree with TRBD2. CDR3 length: 16 amino acids. Looked up from germline, CDR1 is SNHLY and CDR2 is FYNNEI. Germline trimming cut 7 bases from V and 2 bases from J; bases unmatched to any gene: 8. CDR3 bases: TGTGCCAGCACTCAGGGGACTAGCGGGACCCCCTACGAGCAGTACTTC. Protein: CASTQGTSGTPYEQYF.

Many counts were recorded for this clonotype. The chain carries TRBV7-8 and TRBJ1-2, with no clear D. Trimming stripped 5 bases from V and 6 bases from J, with 13 bases between. The CDR3 consists of 13 residues. Germline values: CDR1 SGHVS, CDR2 FQNEAQ. CDR3 nucleotide sequence: TGTGCCAGCAGCCCCCAAGGGAACGATGGCTACACCTTC. The encoded protein is CASSPQGNDGYTF.

This chain connects TRBV15 to TRBJ1-6; D gene unclear. The V end lost 3 bases, the J end lost 5 bases, and 5 bases lay between the germline ends. The CDR3 length is 13 residues. Germline-derived CDR1 and CDR2 are LNHNV and YYDKDF (reference sequence). The CDR3 loop is CATSRTNNSPLHF. The CDR3 nucleotides are TGTGCCACCAGCAGGACTAATAATTCACCCCTCCACTTT.

There are a few counts of this clonotype. The rearrangement uses TRBV30 and TRBJ2-2; a weak D match, TRBD1 (7 bases). CDR3 length: 14 amino acids. In germline, CDR1 is GTSNPN, CDR2 SVGIG (reference sequence). V was clipped by 2 bases and J by 1 base, with 8 bases between them. CDR3 residues: CAWSQGGNTGELFF. CDR3 nucleotide sequence: TGTGCCTGGAGTCAGGGGGGGAACACCGGGGAGCTGTTTTTT.

This clonotype has a single count. The chain employs TRBV11-2 and TRBJ2-5; D is perhaps TRBD1 or TRBD2 (5 bases each). CDR3 length: 16 residues. V was trimmed by 5 bases and J by 11 bases, leaving 27 bases between them. Germline-derived CDR1 and CDR2 are SGHAT and FQNNGV. CDR3 sequence: CASSSLLGVEGDEQYF. The CDR3 DNA is TGTGCCAGCAGCAGCTTACTAGGGGTGGAAGGCGATGAGCAGTACTTC.

This clonotype appeared a few times. The rearrangement joins TRBV29-1 to TRBJ2-4; the D gene is possibly TRBD2 (6 bases). The ends were cut back, 4 bases at V and 4 bases at J, with 14 bases in the middle. CDR1 and CDR2 (germline): SQVTM, ANQGSEA. The CDR3 loop spans 14 amino acids. In nucleotides, the CDR3 is TGCAGCGTTGGAGTTGTAGCGGAAAAAAACATTCAGTACTTC. Its protein is CSVGVVAEKNIQYF.

The V call is TRBV2, the J call TRBJ2-1; possibly TRBD2 for D (6 bases). The V gene lost 7 bases and the J gene lost 7 bases, with 20 bases spanning the gap. This CDR3 has 15 residues. Germline CDR1 SNHLY, CDR2 FYNNEI. CDR3 nucleotides: TGTGCCAGCATAGCGGACCCTAAATCGGGAAATGAGCAGTTCTTC. This gives the protein CASIADPKSGNEQFF. Using reference TRBV2 and TRBJ2-1 for the parts outside the CDR3, the full variable domain is EPEVTQTPSHQVTQMGQEVILRCVPISNHLYFYWYRQILGQKVEFLVSFYNNEISEKSEIFDDQFSVERPDGSNFTLKIRSTKLEDSAMYFCASIADPKSGNEQFFGPGTRLTVL.

This clonotype is termed medium-sized (0.01 to 0.1%). The chain is built from TRBV2 and TRBJ2-3, with 11 bases aligning to TRBD2. This CDR3 contains 15 residues. Germline V gene data show CDR1 as SNHLY and CDR2 as FYNNEI. Trimming took 6 bases from V and 4 from J; bases not matched to a gene: 6. This CDR3 is CASSRLAGSADTQYF. The CDR3 DNA sequence: TGTGCCAGCAGCAGACTAGCGGGAAGTGCAGATACGCAGTATTTT. Drawing the rest from reference TRBV2 and TRBJ2-3, the complete variable domain is EPEVTQTPSHQVTQMGQEVILRCVPISNHLYFYWYRQILGQKVEFLVSFYNNEISEKSEIFDDQFSVERPDGSNFTLKIRSTKLEDSAMYFCASSRLAGSADTQYFGPGTRLTVL.

This clonotype was counted many times. The V and J genes are TRBV5-1 and TRBJ2-3; 7 bases map to TRBD2. V shed 4 bases and J 5 bases; nucleotides not matched to a gene: 16. CDR1 is SGHRS, CDR2 YFSETQ, per germline. CDR3 size: 17 residues. The CDR3 DNA sequence: TGCGCCAGCAGCGGTTCGGACTTGCGTGTAGCGGGAGATACGCAGTATTTT. It translates to CASSGSDLRVAGDTQYF.

On this clonotype itself: This may come from a read error, since a much larger clone is one base off. The V gene is TRBV2, the J gene TRBJ2-7; D uncertain. The CDR3 consists of 15 residues. Germline V CDR1 and CDR2: SNHLY, FYNNEI. DNA for the CDR3: TGTGTCAGCAGTGAGGACGGCCTTAGCTCCTACGAGCAGTACTTC. Its protein product is CVSSEDGLSSYEQYF.

This sequence joins TRBV7-3 and TRBJ2-4, with 11 bases lining up with TRBD1. Germline lookup yields CDR1 SGHTA and CDR2 FQGTGA. The CDR3 covers 15 residues. J gave up 7 bases and V 5 bases, and 7 bases lay outside the gene matches. CDR3 in amino acids: CASSLGTGGGNIQYF. Written as DNA, the CDR3 is TGTGCCAGCAGCCTCGGGACAGGGGGAGGGAACATTCAGTACTTC.

This clonotype was observed many times. The gene calls are TRBV5-1 and TRBJ2-1; a weak D match, TRBD1 (5 bases). The V end was cut by 1 base, the J end by 11 bases, with 7 bases between. This CDR3 is built from 11 residues. Germline CDR1 and CDR2: SGHRS and YFSETQ. The CDR3 spells CASSLTGKQFF. CDR3 coding DNA: TGCGCCAGCAGCTTGACAGGAAAGCAGTTCTTC.

This clonotype was counted ten times or more. CDR3 in DNA: TGTGCCAGCAGTGGACGGATTGGCTCCTACGAGCAGTACTTC. This encodes CASSGRIGSYEQYF. V gene TRBV6-2 or TRBV6-3 combines with J gene TRBJ2-7; D not certain. Trimming stripped 5 bases from V and 0 bases from J, with 11 bases between. The CDR3 loop spans 14 amino acids. The V gene's germline CDR1 is MNHEY and CDR2 SVGEGT.

Many counts were recorded for this clonotype. This chain joins TRBV5-5 and TRBJ2-1, with no clear D. V was cut by 2 bases and J by 7 bases, with 10 bases left in between. The CDR3 has 13 residues. Germline lookup yields CDR1 SGHKS and CDR2 YYEKEE (reference sequence). DNA of the CDR3: TGTGCCAGCAGCTTCGGGCCTGGGAATGAGCAGTTCTTC. Translated, it gives CASSFGPGNEQFF. The whole variable domain, remainder taken from reference TRBV5-5 and TRBJ2-1, is DAGVTQSPTHLIKTRGQQVTLRCSPISGHKSVSWYQQVLGQGPQFIFQYYEKEERGRGNFPDRFSARQFPNYSSELNVNALLLGDSALYLCASSFGPGNEQFFGPGTRLTVL.

In this sample, this clonotype turned up a few times. V is TRBV7-8 and J is TRBJ2-7, with D perhaps matching TRBD1 (6 bases). This CDR3 has 13 residues. Trimming shortened V by 5 bases and J by 3 bases, and 11 bases separated the two germline ends. Germline assignment: CDR1 SGHVS and CDR2 FQNEAQ. In DNA form, the CDR3 reads TGTGCCAGCAGCCCCGAGGGGGACTACGAGCAGTACTTC. Encoded protein: CASSPEGDYEQYF.

This clonotype was recorded a few times. V usage is TRBV20-1 and J usage is TRBJ1-3; possibly TRBD1 for D (5 bases). Trimming left V 5 bases short and J 3 bases short, with 11 bases between. The CDR3 contains 13 residues. Germline loops: CDR1 DFQATT, CDR2 SNEGSKA (reference sequence). The CDR3 DNA reads TGCAGTGCTGGGTTCGGGGGTGGAAACACCATATATTTT. Its protein is CSAGFGGGNTIYF.